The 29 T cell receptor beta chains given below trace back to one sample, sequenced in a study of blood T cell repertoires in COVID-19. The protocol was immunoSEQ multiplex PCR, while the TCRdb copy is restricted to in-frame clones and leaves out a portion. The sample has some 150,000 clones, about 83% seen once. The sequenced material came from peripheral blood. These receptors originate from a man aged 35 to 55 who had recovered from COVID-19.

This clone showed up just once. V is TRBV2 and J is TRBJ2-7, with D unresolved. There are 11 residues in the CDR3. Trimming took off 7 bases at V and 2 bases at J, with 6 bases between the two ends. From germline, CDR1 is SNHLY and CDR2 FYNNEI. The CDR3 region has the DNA TGTGCCAGCACCTATACCTACGAGCAGTACTTC. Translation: CASTYTYEQYF.

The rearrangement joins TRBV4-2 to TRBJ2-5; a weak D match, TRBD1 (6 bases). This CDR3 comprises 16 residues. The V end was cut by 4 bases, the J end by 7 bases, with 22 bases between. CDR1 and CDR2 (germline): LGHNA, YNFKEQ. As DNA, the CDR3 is TGTGCCAGCAGCCCAGCGTTGGGACAACTATCCGGGACCCAGTACTTC. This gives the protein CASSPALGQLSGTQYF.

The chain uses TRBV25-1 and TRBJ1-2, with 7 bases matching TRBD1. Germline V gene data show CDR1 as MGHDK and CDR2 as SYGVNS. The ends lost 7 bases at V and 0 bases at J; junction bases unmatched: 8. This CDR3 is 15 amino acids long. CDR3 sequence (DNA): TGTGCCAGCATCCAATCAGGGGGTCCTAACTATGGCTACACCTTC. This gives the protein CASIQSGGPNYGYTF.

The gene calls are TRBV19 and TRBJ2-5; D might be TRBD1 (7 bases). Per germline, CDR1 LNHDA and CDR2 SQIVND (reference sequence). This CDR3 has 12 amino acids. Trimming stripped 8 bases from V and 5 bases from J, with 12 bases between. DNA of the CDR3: TGTGCCAGTCGCGGGACAGAGGAGACCCAGTACTTC. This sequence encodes CASRGTEETQYF.

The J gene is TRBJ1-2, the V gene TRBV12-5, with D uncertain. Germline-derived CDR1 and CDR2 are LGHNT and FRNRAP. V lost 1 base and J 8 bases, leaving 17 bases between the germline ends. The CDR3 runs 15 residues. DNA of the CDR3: TGTGCTAGTGGTTTGGCCCCCGGTAGCGTGGGGGGCTACACCTTC. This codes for CASGLAPGSVGGYTF. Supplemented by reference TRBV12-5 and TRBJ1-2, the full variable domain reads DARVTQTPRHKVTEMGQEVTMRCQPILGHNTVFWYRQTMMQGLELLAYFRNRAPLDDSGMPKDRFSAEMPDATLATLKIQPSEPRDSAVYFCASGLAPGSVGGYTFGSGTRLTVV.

CDR3 sequence: CASSLVTGNTEAFF. The DNA of the CDR3 is TGTGCCAGCAGCCTAGTGACGGGGAACACTGAAGCTTTCTTT. V gene TRBV3-1 (or the pseudogene TRBV3-2) combines with J gene TRBJ1-1; no clear D gene. V dropped 4 bases and J dropped 1 base, with 10 bases sitting between them. The CDR3 length is 14 residues. Germline lookup yields CDR1 LGHDT and CDR2 YNNKEL (reference sequence).

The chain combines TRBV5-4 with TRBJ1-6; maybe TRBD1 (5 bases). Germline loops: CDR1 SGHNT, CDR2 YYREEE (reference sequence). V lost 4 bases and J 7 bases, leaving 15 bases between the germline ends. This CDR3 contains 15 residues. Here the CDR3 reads CASSQSPQENSPLHF. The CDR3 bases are TGTGCCAGCAGCCAGTCCCCACAGGAGAATTCACCCCTCCACTTT.

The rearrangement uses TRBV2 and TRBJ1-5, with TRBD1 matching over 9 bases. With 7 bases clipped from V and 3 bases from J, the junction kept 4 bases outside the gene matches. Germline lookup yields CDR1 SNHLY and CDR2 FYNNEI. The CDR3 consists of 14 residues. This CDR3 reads CASTGTGTNQPQHF. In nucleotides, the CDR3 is TGTGCCAGCACCGGGACAGGGACCAATCAGCCCCAGCATTTT.

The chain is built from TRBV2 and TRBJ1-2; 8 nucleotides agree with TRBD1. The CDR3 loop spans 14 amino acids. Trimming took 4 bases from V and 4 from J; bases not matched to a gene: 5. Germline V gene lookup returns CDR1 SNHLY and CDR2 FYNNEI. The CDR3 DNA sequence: TGTGCCAGCAGTGGGGGGACAGGTTTCTATGGCTACACCTTC. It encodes CASSGGTGFYGYTF.

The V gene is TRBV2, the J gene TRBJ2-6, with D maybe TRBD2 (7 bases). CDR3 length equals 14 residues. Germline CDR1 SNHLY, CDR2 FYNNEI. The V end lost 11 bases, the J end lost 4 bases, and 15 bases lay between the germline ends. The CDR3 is CAHWGGQGANVLTF. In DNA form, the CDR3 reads TGTGCCCACTGGGGGGGGCAAGGGGCCAACGTCCTGACTTTC.

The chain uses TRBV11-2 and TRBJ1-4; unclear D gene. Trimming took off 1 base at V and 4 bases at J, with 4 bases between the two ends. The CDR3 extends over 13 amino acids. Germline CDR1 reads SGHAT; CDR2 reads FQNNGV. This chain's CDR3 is CASSLVSNEKLFF. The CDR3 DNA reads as TGTGCCAGCAGCTTAGTCAGTAATGAAAAACTGTTTTTT.

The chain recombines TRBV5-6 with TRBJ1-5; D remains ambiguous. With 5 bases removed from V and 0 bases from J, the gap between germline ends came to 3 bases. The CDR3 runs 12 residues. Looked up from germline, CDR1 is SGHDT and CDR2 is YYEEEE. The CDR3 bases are TGTGCCAGCAGTTATAGCAATCAGCCCCAGCATTTT. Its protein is CASSYSNQPQHF.

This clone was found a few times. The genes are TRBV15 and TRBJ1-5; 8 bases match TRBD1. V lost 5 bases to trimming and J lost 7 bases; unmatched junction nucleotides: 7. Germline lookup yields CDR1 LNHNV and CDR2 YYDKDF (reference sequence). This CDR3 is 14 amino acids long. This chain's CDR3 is CATSPQGAGQPQHF. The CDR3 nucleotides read TGTGCCACCAGCCCTCAGGGGGCCGGACAGCCCCAGCATTTT.

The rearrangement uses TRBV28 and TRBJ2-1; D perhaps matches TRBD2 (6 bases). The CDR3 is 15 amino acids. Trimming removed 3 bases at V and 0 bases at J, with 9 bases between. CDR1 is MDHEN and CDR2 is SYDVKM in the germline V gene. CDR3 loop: CASSFDGSSYNEQFF. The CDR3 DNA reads TGTGCCAGCAGTTTCGACGGGAGCTCCTACAATGAGCAGTTCTTC. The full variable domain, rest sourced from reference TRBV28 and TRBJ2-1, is DVKVTQSSRYLVKRTGEKVFLECVQDMDHENMFWYRQDPGLGLRLIYFSYDVKMKEKGDIPEGYSVSREKKERFSLILESASTNQTSMYLCASSFDGSSYNEQFFGPGTRLTVL.

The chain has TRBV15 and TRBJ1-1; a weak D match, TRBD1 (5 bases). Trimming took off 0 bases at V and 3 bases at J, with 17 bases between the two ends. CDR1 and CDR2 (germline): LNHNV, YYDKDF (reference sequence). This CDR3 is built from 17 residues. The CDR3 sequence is CATSRDTTGWGYTEAFF. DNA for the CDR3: TGTGCCACCAGCAGAGATACAACCGGGTGGGGCTACACTGAAGCTTTCTTT.

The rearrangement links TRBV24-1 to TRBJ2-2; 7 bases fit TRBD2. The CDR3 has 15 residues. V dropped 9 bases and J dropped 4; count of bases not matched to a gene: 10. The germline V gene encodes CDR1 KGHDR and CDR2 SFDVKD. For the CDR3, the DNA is TGTGCCACCCCCGGGGGGAGCTTTTGCACCGGGGAGCTGTTTTTT. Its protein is CATPGGSFCTGELFF.

DNA of the CDR3: TGTGCCAGCAGCCGACAGGTCGGCGTAATCAAAGTCCTTTACGAGCAGTACTTC. This translates into CASSRQVGVIKVLYEQYF. V gene TRBV21-1 combines with J gene TRBJ2-7; the DNA was not used to check the table's D call, TRBD1. TRBV21-1 is assigned pseudogene status. The CDR3 is 18 residues long.

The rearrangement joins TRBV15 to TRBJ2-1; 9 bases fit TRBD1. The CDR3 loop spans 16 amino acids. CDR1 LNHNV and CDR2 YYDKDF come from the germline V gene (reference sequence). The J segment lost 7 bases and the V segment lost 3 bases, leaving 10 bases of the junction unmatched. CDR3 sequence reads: CATSRGQGHFGNEQFF. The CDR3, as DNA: TGTGCCACCAGCAGGGGACAGGGACACTTTGGTAATGAGCAGTTCTTC.

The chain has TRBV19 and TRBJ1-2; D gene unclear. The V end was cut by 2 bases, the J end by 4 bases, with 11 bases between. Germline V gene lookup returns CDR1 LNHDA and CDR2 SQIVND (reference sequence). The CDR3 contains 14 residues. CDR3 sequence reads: CASSILSTPYGYTF. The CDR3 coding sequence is TGTGCCAGTAGTATATTGTCGACACCCTATGGCTACACCTTC.

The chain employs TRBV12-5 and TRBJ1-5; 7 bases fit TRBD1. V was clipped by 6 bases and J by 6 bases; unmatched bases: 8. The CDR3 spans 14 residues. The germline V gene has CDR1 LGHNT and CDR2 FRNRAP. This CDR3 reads CASGRGGLAQPQHF. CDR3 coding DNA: TGTGCTAGTGGAAGAGGGGGCTTAGCTCAGCCCCAGCATTTT.

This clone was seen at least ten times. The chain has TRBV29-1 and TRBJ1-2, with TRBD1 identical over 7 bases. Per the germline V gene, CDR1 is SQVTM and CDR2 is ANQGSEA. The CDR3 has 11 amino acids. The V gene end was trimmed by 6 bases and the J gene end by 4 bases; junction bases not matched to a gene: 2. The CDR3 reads CSVRDSYGYTF. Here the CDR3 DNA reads TGCAGCGTACGGGACAGCTATGGCTACACCTTC. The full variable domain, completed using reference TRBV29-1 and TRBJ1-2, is SAVISQKPSRDICQRGTSLTIQCQVDSQVTMMFWYRQQPGQSLTLIATANQGSEATYESGFVIDKFPISRPNLTFSTLTVSNMSPEDSSIYLCSVRDSYGYTFGSGTRLTVV.

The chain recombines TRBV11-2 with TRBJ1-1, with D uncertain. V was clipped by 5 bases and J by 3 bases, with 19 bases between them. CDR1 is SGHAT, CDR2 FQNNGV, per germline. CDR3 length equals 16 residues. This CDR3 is CASSLAVPRKDTEAFF. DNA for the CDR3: TGTGCCAGCAGCCTCGCGGTGCCGAGGAAGGACACTGAAGCTTTCTTT.

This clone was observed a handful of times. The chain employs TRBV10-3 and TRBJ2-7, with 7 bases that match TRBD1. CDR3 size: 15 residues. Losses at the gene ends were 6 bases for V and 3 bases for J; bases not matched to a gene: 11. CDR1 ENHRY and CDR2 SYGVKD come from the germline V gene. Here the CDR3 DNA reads TGTGCCATCAGGACACTTCGGGACAGTTACTACGAGCAGTACTTC. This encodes CAIRTLRDSYYEQYF.

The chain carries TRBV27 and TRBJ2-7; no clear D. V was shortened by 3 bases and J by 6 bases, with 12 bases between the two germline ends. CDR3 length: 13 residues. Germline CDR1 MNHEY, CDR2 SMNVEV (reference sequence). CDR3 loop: CASSFSGGFEQYF. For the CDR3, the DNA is TGTGCCAGCAGTTTTTCAGGTGGGTTCGAGCAGTACTTC.

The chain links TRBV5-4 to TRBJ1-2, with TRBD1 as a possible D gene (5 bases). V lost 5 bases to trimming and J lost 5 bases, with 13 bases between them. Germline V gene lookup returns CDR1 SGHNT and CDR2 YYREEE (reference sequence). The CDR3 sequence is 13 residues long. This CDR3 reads CASSSGLGYGYTF. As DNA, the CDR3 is TGTGCCAGCAGTTCGGGACTAGGGTATGGCTACACCTTC.

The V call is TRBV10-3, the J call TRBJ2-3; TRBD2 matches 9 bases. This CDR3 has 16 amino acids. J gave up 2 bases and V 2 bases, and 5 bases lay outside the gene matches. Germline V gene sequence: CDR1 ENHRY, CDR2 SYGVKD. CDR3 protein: CAISEKLAGDTDTQYF. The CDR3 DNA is TGTGCCATCAGTGAGAAGTTAGCGGGGGACACAGATACGCAGTATTTT.

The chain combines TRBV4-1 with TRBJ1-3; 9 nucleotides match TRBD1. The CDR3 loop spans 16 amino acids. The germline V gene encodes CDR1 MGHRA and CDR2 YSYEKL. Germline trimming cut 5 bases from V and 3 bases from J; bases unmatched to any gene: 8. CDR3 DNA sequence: TGCGCCAGCAGCTACCGGGACAGGGAGTATGGAAACACCATATATTTT. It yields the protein CASSYRDREYGNTIYF.

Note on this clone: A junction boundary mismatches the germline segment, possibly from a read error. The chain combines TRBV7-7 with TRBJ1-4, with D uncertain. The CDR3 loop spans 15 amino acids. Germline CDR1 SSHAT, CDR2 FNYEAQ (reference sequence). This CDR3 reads CASSLRFGFGEKLFF. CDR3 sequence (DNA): TGTGCTAGCAGCTTAAGGTTCGGGTTCGGTGAAAAACTGTTTTTT.

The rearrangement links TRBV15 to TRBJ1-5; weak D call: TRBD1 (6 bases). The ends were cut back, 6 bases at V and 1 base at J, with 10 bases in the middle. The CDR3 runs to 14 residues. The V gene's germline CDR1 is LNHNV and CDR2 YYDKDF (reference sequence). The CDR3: CATSTGTSNQPQHF. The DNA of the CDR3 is TGTGCCACCAGTACCGGGACAAGCAATCAGCCCCAGCATTTT. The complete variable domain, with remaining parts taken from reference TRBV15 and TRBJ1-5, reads DAMVIQNPRYQVTQFGKPVTLSCSQTLNHNVMYWYQQKSSQAPKLLFHYYDKDFNNEADTPDNFQSRRPNTSFCFLDIRSPGLGDTAMYLCATSTGTSNQPQHFGDGTRLSIL.